The next 15 T cell receptor beta chains were all read from a single sample in a study of T cells after yellow fever vaccination (dated by TCRdb to 2018 to 2020). The meaning of the sample's treatment or condition label: live attenuated yellow fever vaccine strain. Preparation of the library involved 5' RACE. The run used an Illumina HiSeq 2500. TCRdb itself trimmed the public reads at Q25 with fastp, ran MiXCR and retained productive beta chains. Rows merge per CDR3 protein into single entries with the most common DNA and genes. The sample table lists 320,000 or so distinct CDR3 sequences, about 7.8% of them with a count of one. The ten biggest clones cover 15% to 20% of the sample. Here the sequenced sample was PBMCs, taken 45 days after the first yellow fever vaccination. These receptors originate from a man aged 18-30 years who received the YFV17D yellow fever vaccine.

The rearrangement joins TRBV7-2 to TRBJ1-4, with D hard to call. The germline CDR1 and CDR2 sequences are SGHTA and FQGNSA. CDR3 length: 13 residues. Trimming took 5 bases from V and 5 from J, leaving 9 bases between them. This CDR3 is CASSPSRNEKLFF. For the CDR3, the DNA is TGTGCCAGCAGCCCCTCAAGAAATGAAAAACTGTTTTTT.

This clonotype was seen more than once but under ten times. This chain connects TRBV5-4 to TRBJ2-1, with 11 bases that match TRBD2. The germline V gene encodes CDR1 SGHNT and CDR2 YYREEE (reference sequence). J gave up 10 bases and V 0 bases, and 9 bases lay outside the gene matches. CDR3 size: 16 residues. The CDR3 DNA reads as TGTGCCAGCAGCTTGGATCTAGCGGGGGGTTCCAGCGAGCAGTTCTTC. Residues: CASSLDLAGGSSEQFF.

Only a few counts were recorded for this clonotype. The chain carries TRBV29-1 and TRBJ2-2; no firm D call. V was shortened by 4 bases and J by 1 base, with 7 bases between the two germline ends. The CDR3 is made up of 13 amino acids. CDR1 and CDR2 (germline): SQVTM, ANQGSEA. CDR3 amino acids: CSVVLGNTGELFF. CDR3 bases: TGCAGCGTTGTTCTAGGGAACACCGGGGAGCTGTTTTTT.

This clonotype was seen a handful of times. The CDR3, as DNA: TGTGCCAGCAGCTTAAGGGGCTACACCTTC. It is translated as CASSLRGYTF. This chain uses TRBV7-9 with TRBJ1-2; no reliable D call. Trimming removed 2 bases at V and 8 bases at J, with 3 bases between. Looked up from germline, CDR1 is SEHNR and CDR2 is FQNEAQ (reference sequence). The CDR3 sequence is 10 residues long.

This clonotype occurred a few times. The rearrangement uses TRBV20-1 and TRBJ1-2; 7 positions agree with TRBD1. The ends lost 1 base at V and 10 bases at J; junction bases unmatched: 15. Germline V CDR1 and CDR2: DFQATT, SNEGSKA (reference sequence). The CDR3 runs 15 residues. CDR3 nucleotide sequence: TGCAGTGCTAGAGGGGCGCCGGACAGGATTTCTGACTACACCTTC. It encodes CSARGAPDRISDYTF.

This clonotype was counted a few times. The rearrangement joins TRBV13 to TRBJ1-2, with 7 bases aligning to TRBD1. CDR1 and CDR2 from the germline V gene are PRHDT and FYEKMQ (reference sequence). The CDR3 spans 14 residues. Trimming cost V 5 bases and J 4 bases; bases outside gene matches: 7. For the CDR3, the DNA is TGTGCCAGCAGCGCCCGCGGACAGGCCTATGGCTACACCTTC. Its translation: CASSARGQAYGYTF.

V usage is TRBV5-4 and J usage is TRBJ2-3; 7 bases agree with TRBD2. CDR1 and CDR2 (germline): SGHNT, YYREEE (reference sequence). V lost 2 bases and J lost 4; bases outside the gene matches: 7. This CDR3 is 15 amino acids long. The CDR3 DNA sequence: TGTGCCAGCAGCTTTGGGGGGGGGACGGCAGATACGCAGTATTTT. Protein sequence: CASSFGGGTADTQYF.

V gene TRBV20-1 combines with J gene TRBJ1-5; 8 bases match TRBD1. The V and J ends lost 5 bases and 6 bases, in that order; junction bases with no gene match: 6. In germline, CDR1 is DFQATT, CDR2 SNEGSKA (reference sequence). This CDR3 comprises 13 residues. The CDR3 protein is CSAHRGVFQPQHF. The CDR3 nucleotides are TGCAGTGCTCACAGGGGGGTGTTTCAGCCCCAGCATTTT.

The CDR3 protein is CATSKRDRETQYF. CDR3 coding DNA: TGTGCCACCAGCAAGAGGGACAGAGAGACCCAGTACTTC. The rearrangement links TRBV15 to TRBJ2-5; 7 nucleotides line up with TRBD1. Germline V lookup: CDR1 LNHNV, CDR2 YYDKDF (reference sequence). V was clipped by 4 bases and J by 4 bases; unmatched bases: 3. CDR3 length: 13 residues.

This chain joins TRBV6-2 or TRBV6-3 and TRBJ2-7; 10 nucleotides line up with TRBD2. From germline, CDR1 is MNHEY and CDR2 SVGEGT. Trimming removed 5 bases from V and 3 bases from J; junction bases left unmatched: 7. The CDR3 has 15 residues. CDR3 in DNA: TGTGCCAGCAGTCGGACTAGCGGAGTGTACTACGAGCAGTACGTC. Protein product: CASSRTSGVYYEQYV.

The chain couples TRBV7-2 to TRBJ2-5; TRBD2 agrees at 12 bases. Trimming cost V 6 bases and J 2 bases; bases outside gene matches: 7. The CDR3 is made up of 16 amino acids. CDR1 is SGHTA and CDR2 is FQGNSA in the germline V gene. For the CDR3, the DNA is TGTGCCAGCAGTAGACCTGGACTAGCGGGGCAAGAGACCCAGTACTTC. Protein product: CASSRPGLAGQETQYF.

The genes are TRBV4-1 and TRBJ1-4; TRBD1 might be the D (5 bases). The CDR3 loop spans 14 amino acids. CDR1 is MGHRA, CDR2 YSYEKL, per germline. V lost 11 bases and J 7 bases, leaving 20 bases between the germline ends. CDR3 bases: TGCGCCGGATCAGCCGGGACTTGGGGTGAAAAACTGTTTTTT. It encodes CAGSAGTWGEKLFF.

This clonotype was counted only a few times. The chain joins TRBV12-3 or TRBV12-4 to TRBJ2-3; 10 positions agree with TRBD2. J gave up 0 bases and V 5 bases, and 14 bases lay outside the gene matches. This CDR3 contains 19 residues. The CDR3 here is CASSHRLAGSMASTDTQYF. The CDR3 DNA reads TGTGCCAGCAGTCACAGACTAGCGGGCTCCATGGCTAGCACAGATACGCAGTATTTT.

V gene TRBV3-1 combines with J gene TRBJ2-1, with 8 nucleotides matching TRBD2. V lost 0 bases to trimming and J lost 7 bases; unmatched junction nucleotides: 8. The CDR3 runs to 16 residues. CDR1 is LGHDT, CDR2 YNNKEL, per germline (reference sequence). CDR3 sequence reads: CASSQEASGGRNEQFF. The CDR3 DNA sequence: TGTGCCAGCAGCCAAGAGGCGAGCGGGGGACGAAATGAGCAGTTCTTC.

On this clonotype itself: This may arise from a read error, as a much more abundant clone is one base away. The rearrangement joins TRBV29-1 to TRBJ2-3; D remains unclear. Per germline, CDR1 SQVTM and CDR2 ANQGSEA. This CDR3 has 10 amino acids. V was clipped by 5 bases and J by 2 bases, with 2 bases between them. The CDR3 DNA is TGCAGCGTTTCCACAGATACGCAGTATTTT. Protein product: CSVSTDTQYF.